Sequencing of this T cell receptor (beta chain) was carried out in a study of beta chain features in type 1 diabetes. Study outcomes and limitations: Type 1 diabetes patients had fewer VDJ junction insertions and more deletions. A moderate, significant TCRB CDR3 shortening appeared in type 1 diabetes across four CD4+ subsets.

Reverse transcription of all isolated RNA meant that expressed TCRB transcripts were sequenced. Sequencing was performed with immunoSEQ multiplex PCR; in TCRdb, only in-frame clones are kept and a portion is missing. The data hold around 260,000 clones, with roughly 22% observed a single time. The length of the CDR3 is 15 residues. Trimming took 5 bases from V and 10 from J; bases not matched to a gene: 9. Germline CDR1 and CDR2: MNHNS and SASEGT. CD45RO/CCR7/CD25/CD127/CD95/CD27 separated CD4+ naive, central memory, regulatory and stem cell-like memory cells by sorting. As to this clone: Its target is not known.

The receptor's source is a woman in her 40s with type 1 diabetes. The chain carries TRBV6-1 and TRBJ2-1; 12 bases align to TRBD2. Sequencing was performed on naive CD4+ T cells from blood. DNA for the CDR3: TGTGCCAGCAGTTTGACTAGCGGGGGCCTTGGGGAGCAGTTCTTC. This encodes CASSLTSGGLGEQFF.